The 14 T cell receptor beta chains listed next were all sequenced from one sample in a study of regulatory T cells in long-lasting Graves disease. Construction of TCR beta libraries relied on iRepertoire HTBI primers and on Arm-PCR targeting CDR3 regions. TCRdb re-called the multiplex PCR reads with MiXCR, one entry per CDR3 protein. This table holds approximately 470,000 distinct CDR3 sequences, around 16% found once. Time point noted: newly diagnosed GD, antithyroid drugs for less than 3 months. From RNA extracted from PBMCs, the TCR library was made. The sample was also reused in another study, on T cells in Graves' hyperthyroidism and ophthalmopathy.

This specimen was peripheral blood mononuclear cells (PBMCs), taken at new diagnosis, from a patient treated with antithyroid drugs. These receptors were collected from a man in his forties with Graves disease.

The rearrangement joins TRBV20-1 to TRBJ2-7; 16 positions agree with TRBD2. Germline V CDR1 and CDR2: DFQATT, SNEGSKA (reference sequence). The CDR3 totals 16 residues. Trimming at V came to 5 bases and at J to 5 bases, leaving 9 bases not matched to a gene. The CDR3 loop is CSAQTGLAGGPHEQYF. CDR3 sequence (DNA): TGCAGTGCTCAAACGGGACTAGCGGGAGGGCCTCACGAGCAGTACTTC.

A note on this clonotype: Possible read error: a much larger clone is one base away. This chain uses TRBV6-2 or TRBV6-3 with TRBJ2-3; perhaps TRBD2 as D (5 bases). The V end lost 8 bases, the J end lost 0 bases, and 21 bases lay between the germline ends. This CDR3 is built from 17 residues. Germline loops: CDR1 MNHEY, CDR2 SVGEGT. The CDR3 region has the DNA TGTGCCAGCGGTGAGATTGGACCTCCGGGGAGCACAGATACGCAGTATTTT. This encodes CASGEIGPPGSTDTQYF.

The table lists this clonotype with many counts. The rearrangement links TRBV7-8 to TRBJ2-7; D possibly matches TRBD1 or TRBD2 (5 bases each). The V gene's germline CDR1 is SGHVS and CDR2 FQNEAQ. The germline V and J ends were trimmed by 4 bases and 1 base, with 14 bases remaining between them. The length of the CDR3 is 15 residues. The CDR3 loop is CASSSYNRRSYEQYF. The CDR3 bases are TGTGCCAGCAGCTCTTATAACAGGAGGTCCTACGAGCAGTACTTC.

The chain combines TRBV19 with TRBJ1-2; the match to TRBD1 covers 10 bases. Germline CDR1 reads LNHDA; CDR2 reads SQIVND (reference sequence). The CDR3 covers 16 residues. V was clipped by 2 bases and J by 5 bases; unmatched bases: 8. CDR3 coding DNA: TGTGCCAGTAGTATAAAAGAGGACAGGGGGGAATATGGCTACACCTTC. Its protein product is CASSIKEDRGEYGYTF.

CDR3 protein: CSVAMTGGTDTQYF. The CDR3 nucleotides are TGCAGCGTGGCGATGACAGGGGGCACAGATACGCAGTATTTT. The chain employs TRBV29-1 and TRBJ2-3; 8 bases map to TRBD1. With V trimmed by 6 bases and J by 1 base, 6 bases remained unmatched. There are 14 residues in the CDR3. Germline V gene lookup returns CDR1 SQVTM and CDR2 ANQGSEA.

The chain has TRBV12-5 and TRBJ2-2; D gene unclear. V was trimmed by 0 bases and J by 4 bases, leaving 9 bases between them. The CDR3 has 15 residues. Germline-derived CDR1 and CDR2 are LGHNT and FRNRAP. The CDR3 sequence: CASGLVHGPTGELFF. Written as DNA, the CDR3 is TGTGCTAGTGGTTTGGTACACGGACCCACCGGGGAGCTGTTTTTT. The variable domain in full, with the rest retrieved from reference TRBV12-5 and TRBJ2-2, is DARVTQTPRHKVTEMGQEVTMRCQPILGHNTVFWYRQTMMQGLELLAYFRNRAPLDDSGMPKDRFSAEMPDATLATLKIQPSEPRDSAVYFCASGLVHGPTGELFFGEGSRLTVL.

Of note for this clonotype: Given a much more abundant clone one base away, this may be a read error. The chain couples TRBV6-2 or TRBV6-3 to TRBJ2-7; D possibly corresponds to TRBD1 (7 bases). CDR1 and CDR2 (germline): MNHEY, SVGEGT. CDR3 size: 14 residues. The DNA of the CDR3 is TGTGCCAGCAGGAGGAGGGGGCTCTCCTGCGAGCAGTACTTC. This codes for CASRRRGLSCEQYF.

As regards this clonotype: It may be a read error: a sequence one base away is much more abundant. This chain uses TRBV6-1 with TRBJ1-1; 7 bases agree with TRBD1. The CDR3 runs to 15 residues. The V gene end was trimmed by 4 bases and the J gene end by 5 bases; junction bases not matched to a gene: 10. Germline V gene lookup returns CDR1 MNHNS and CDR2 SASEGT. CDR3 sequence (DNA): TGTGCCAGCAGTGGACTTTGGGACAGCCGGACTGAAGCTTTCTTT. As protein: CASSGLWDSRTEAFF.

This clonotype has a count of ten or more. Mismatch with germline at one junction end may stem from a read error. The rearrangement joins TRBV5-1 to TRBJ1-5; D gene uncertain. The CDR3 runs 15 residues. Germline values: CDR1 SGHRS, CDR2 YFSETQ. This chain's CDR3 is CASSLEGGSNQPQHF. The CDR3 bases are TGTGCCAGCAGCTTAGAGGGCGGCAGCAATCAGCCCCAGCATTTT.

This clonotype was counted a few times. Given a far larger clone just one base away, this is likely a sequencing read error. No conserved phenylalanine or tryptophan ends this CDR3, so it is likely a read error. The V call is TRBV4-2, the J call TRBJ1-1, with a tentative D call TRBD1 (5 bases). Trimming stripped 6 bases from V and 0 bases from J, with 14 bases between. Germline CDR1 and CDR2: LGHNA and YNFKEQ. The CDR3 is made up of 15 amino acids. The CDR3 nucleotides read TGTGCCAGCAGTTTGGAGGGACTCATGAACACTGAAGCTTTCTCT. Its protein product is CASSLEGLMNTEAFS.

This chain connects TRBV6-2 or TRBV6-3 to TRBJ2-7, with a possible D match to TRBD2 (6 bases). V was shortened by 0 bases and J by 3 bases, with 18 bases between the two germline ends. Germline lookup yields CDR1 MNHEY and CDR2 SVGEGT. The CDR3 has 17 amino acids. The CDR3 reads CASSYSTSRLGNYEQYF. The CDR3 nucleotides are TGTGCCAGCAGTTACTCAACTAGTAGACTAGGAAACTACGAGCAGTACTTC.

In this sample, this clonotype turned up many times. V usage is TRBV2 and J usage is TRBJ1-4; 8 bases map to TRBD1. This CDR3 comprises 16 residues. The trim removed 7 bases at V and 0 bases at J, leaving 7 bases unmatched. CDR1 is SNHLY and CDR2 is FYNNEI in the germline V gene. The CDR3 DNA follows: TGTGCCAGCATATGGTCAGGGGGCGCAACTAATGAAAAACTGTTTTTT. Its protein is CASIWSGGATNEKLFF.

Many counts were recorded for this clonotype. V gene TRBV4-1 combines with J gene TRBJ2-3; 9 bases align to TRBD2. Germline V lookup: CDR1 MGHRA, CDR2 YSYEKL. V trimming: 4 bases; J trimming: 4 bases; junction bases outside the gene matches: 12. The CDR3 runs 17 residues. The DNA for the CDR3 is TGCGCCAGCAGCCTCCACCCCGGACTAGCGTGGGCAGATACGCAGTATTTT. The encoded protein is CASSLHPGLAWADTQYF.

There are many counts of this clonotype. The chain recombines TRBV2 with TRBJ2-3; tentative D call: TRBD2 (6 bases). Trimming shortened V by 4 bases and J by 5 bases, and 13 bases separated the two germline ends. CDR3 length equals 14 residues. Germline CDR1 and CDR2: SNHLY and FYNNEI. The CDR3 region is CASSVRRDVDTQYF. The CDR3 nucleotides are TGTGCCAGCAGTGTTCGGCGGGACGTAGATACGCAGTATTTT.